This T cell receptor (beta chain) was documented in a study of tumor and adjacent non-tumor tissue in lung cancer. On this clonotype: This sequence may be a read error, since a much larger clone differs from it by one base.

Germline V gene data show CDR1 as MNHEY and CDR2 as SVGAGI. The CDR3 runs to 14 residues. This sample's RNA came from whole unsorted tissue. The normal lung tissue was taken more than 3 cm from the tumor edge. TCRbeta libraries were built with three rounds of nested PCR, modified from ARM-PCR. From the multiplex PCR reads, TCRdb called clonotypes with MiXCR, one entry per CDR3 protein. The sample lists approximately 82,000 distinct CDR3 sequences, over 65% occurring once. The chain carries TRBV6-5 and TRBJ2-7; TRBD1 agrees at 9 bases. This receptor was identified in a man aged 70-80 years with non-small cell lung cancer. Sequencing input: distant non-tumor lung tissue. CDR3 amino acids: CASSRTGEAYKQYF. The CDR3, as DNA: TGTGCCAGCAGCCGGACAGGGGAGGCCTACAAGCAGTACTTC.